The next 7 T cell receptor beta chains were all read from a single sample in a study of blood T cells in healthy people across ages. Primers used in a second PCR of roughly 7 to 12 cycles were a sample-barcoded 5' primer and a J-beta primer mix. From the 5' RACE reads, TCRdb called clonotypes with MiXCR, one entry per CDR3 protein. The sample includes 780,000 or so distinct CDR3 sequences, more than 55% seen only once; the top ten take 25% to 30%. Material: blood. Receptors originate from a man between 35 and 55 years old in good health.

As regards this clonotype: At one end, the junction sequence differs from germline, possibly due to a read error. V and J are TRBV6-5 and TRBJ2-7; 7 positions agree with TRBD1. The germline V gene has CDR1 MNHEY and CDR2 SVGAGI. The CDR3 runs 14 residues. The CDR3 here is CASSHSTGAYEQYF. The CDR3 bases are TGTGCCAGCAGTCACTCAACAGGGGCCTACGAGCAGTACTTC.

This clonotype came up a few times. The chain uses TRBV20-1 and TRBJ2-6; either TRBD1 or TRBD2 may fit D (7 bases each). Germline CDR1 and CDR2: DFQATT and SNEGSKA (reference sequence). V lost 1 base and J 1 base, leaving 23 bases between the germline ends. CDR3 size: 20 residues. The CDR3 nucleotides are TGCAGTGCTAGAGTCCTAACAGGGGCGGGGGTTGGTTCTGGGGCCAACGTCCTGACTTTC. Its protein product is CSARVLTGAGVGSGANVLTF.

This clonotype was seen more than once but under ten times. V usage is TRBV27 and J usage is TRBJ2-7, with D perhaps TRBD1 (7 bases). Trimming took off 6 bases at V and 6 bases at J, with 18 bases between the two ends. The CDR3 runs 14 residues. Per the germline V gene, CDR1 is MNHEY and CDR2 is SMNVEV (reference sequence). This chain's CDR3 is CASSLPGGHAEQYF. In DNA form, the CDR3 reads TGTGCCAGCAGCCTCCCAGGGGGGCACGCCGAGCAGTACTTC.

In this sample, this clonotype turned up a few times. The rearrangement joins TRBV12-3 or TRBV12-4 to TRBJ2-3; TRBD2 agrees at 7 bases. The CDR3 runs to 13 residues. V was pared by 5 bases and J by 6 bases, with 5 bases of the junction left unmatched. The CDR3 nucleotides read TGTGCCAGCAGTATCGCGGGAGTCGATACGCAGTATTTT. This translates into CASSIAGVDTQYF.

The chain uses TRBV10-3 and TRBJ2-7, with 7 bases matching TRBD1. Germline V gene data show CDR1 as ENHRY and CDR2 as SYGVKD. The CDR3 totals 14 residues. The V segment lost 5 bases and the J segment 6 bases; nucleotides outside the gene matches: 10. The DNA of the CDR3 is TGTGCCATCAGTTCCACCTTGGACAGGCCCGAGCAGTACTTC. Translating it yields CAISSTLDRPEQYF.

This clonotype was counted between two and nine times. V usage is TRBV20-1 and J usage is TRBJ2-5; 7 nucleotides align to TRBD1. J lost 3 bases, V lost 4 bases, and 8 bases had no gene match. This CDR3 is built from 14 residues. Germline V gene sequence: CDR1 DFQATT, CDR2 SNEGSKA (reference sequence). The CDR3 here is CSATSLQGKETQYF. CDR3 in DNA: TGCAGTGCTACCTCATTACAGGGGAAAGAGACCCAGTACTTC.

The chain has TRBV5-1 and TRBJ2-4, with D perhaps TRBD2 (6 bases). The V gene lost 2 bases and the J gene lost 15 bases, with 21 bases spanning the gap. CDR3 length: 14 amino acids. CDR1 is SGHRS and CDR2 is YFSETQ in the germline V gene. The CDR3 is CASSLRPGPGVVYF. CDR3 sequence (DNA): TGCGCCAGCAGCTTAAGACCGGGGCCGGGGGTGGTGTACTTC.